These 17 T cell receptor beta chains were all obtained from the same sample, sequenced in a study of CXCR3-negative and CXCR3-positive naive CD8 T cells. The TRB cDNA libraries were prepared by 5' RACE with UMI labels. TCRdb re-called the 5' RACE reads and catalogs CDR3 proteins one per entry, DNA excluded. Its table records around 80,000 distinct CDR3 sequences. Study-level points and caveats: In CXCR3-positive naive cells, the TRB CDR3s were more hydrophobic than in CXCR3-negative naive cells.

No antigen has been identified for these receptors. The sample was naive CXCR3+ CD8+ T cells from blood. Subset given: CD45RO-CCR7+CD27+CD95- naive CD8+ T cells expressing CXCR3 (TNR3+). These receptors all come from a human donor in good health. Some clones in this sample may be carry-over from other donors' samples.

The chain employs TRBV3-1 and TRBJ2-5. The length of the CDR3 is 14 residues. Germline V gives CDR1 LGHDT, CDR2 YNNKEL (reference sequence). CDR3 protein: CASREDRVQETQYF.

The V gene is TRBV5-1, the J gene TRBJ2-7; absent DNA, TCRdb's TRBD2 call cannot be checked. Germline V CDR1 and CDR2: SGHRS, YFSETQ. This CDR3 has 14 residues. CDR3 loop: CASSTEEGRYEQYF.

The V gene is TRBV7-6, the J gene TRBJ2-7. The CDR3 consists of 15 residues. Germline values: CDR1 SGHVS, CDR2 FNYEAQ. This CDR3 reads CASSLGREGPYEQYF.

The chain is built from TRBV12-3 or TRBV12-4 and TRBJ2-3; TCRdb indicates TRBD1, and absent DNA this call remains unverified. The CDR3 is made up of 14 amino acids. CDR3 region: CASSSETEWYTQYF.

The chain combines TRBV29-1 with TRBJ2-1; checking the TCRdb D call of TRBD1 is not possible without DNA. Germline V gives CDR1 SQVTM, CDR2 ANQGSEA. CDR3 size: 14 residues. CDR3 sequence: CSARGGLAPNEQFF.

The rearrangement links TRBV27 to TRBJ1-6; TCRdb gives TRBD1 as the D gene, but with no DNA this cannot be confirmed. This CDR3 has 15 amino acids. Germline CDR1 and CDR2: MNHEY and SMNVEV (reference sequence). CDR3 sequence reads: CASRPTGTGASPLHF.

The CDR3: CSVASDPVDRPWSSNSGYTF. The chain joins TRBV29-1 to TRBJ1-2; TCRdb picks TRBD1, but there is no DNA to check that call. Germline V lookup: CDR1 SQVTM, CDR2 ANQGSEA. The CDR3 is 20 amino acids.

This chain's CDR3 is CATKETGNPYEQYF. V usage is TRBV6-6 and J usage is TRBJ2-7; TCRdb outputs TRBD1, but without DNA this stays unchecked. CDR1 and CDR2 from the germline V gene are MNHNY and SVGAGI (reference sequence). This CDR3 has 14 residues.

The genes are TRBV11-2 and TRBJ2-2; TCRdb proposes TRBD1, but this gene call is untestable without DNA. The germline gives CDR1 SGHAT, CDR2 FQNNGV. There are 17 residues in the CDR3. This chain's CDR3 is CASSSKPGGAGTGELFF.

J is TRBJ1-6 and V is TRBV27. The CDR3 runs to 13 residues. Germline loops: CDR1 MNHEY, CDR2 SMNVEV (reference sequence). CDR3 sequence: CASSLTTNSPLHF.

This chain joins TRBV7-2 and TRBJ1-1. The V gene's germline CDR1 is SGHTA and CDR2 FQGNSA. The CDR3 spans 15 residues. CDR3 amino acids: CASSLVPQPNTEAFF.

The chain combines TRBV7-6 with TRBJ1-6. CDR3 size: 15 residues. Looked up from germline, CDR1 is SGHVS and CDR2 is FNYEAQ. The CDR3 loop reads CASSLGRSAESPLHF.

This rearrangement joins TRBV6-6 to TRBJ2-1; TCRdb selects TRBD1, and the lack of DNA leaves this call unchecked. The CDR3 extends over 15 amino acids. Germline values: CDR1 MNHNY, CDR2 SVGAGI (reference sequence). CDR3 amino acids: CASGTAAVSYNEQFF.

This rearrangement joins TRBV15 to TRBJ1-1. Germline V gene data show CDR1 as LNHNV and CDR2 as YYDKDF (reference sequence). The CDR3 sequence is 15 residues long. CDR3 region: CAALSGDGLNTEAFF.

CDR3 residues: CASSLASVGRETPGEQFF. The V call is TRBV7-2, the J call TRBJ2-1; TCRdb lists TRBD2, though no DNA is available to test this call. The germline V gene encodes CDR1 SGHTA and CDR2 FQGNSA. The CDR3 totals 18 residues.

The J gene is TRBJ2-7, the V gene TRBV9; TCRdb designates TRBD1, a call that cannot be tested without DNA. The CDR3 is 14 amino acids. Germline CDR1 is SGDLS and CDR2 is YYNGEE. The CDR3 is CASSVAIGGYEQYF.

The chain recombines TRBV29-1 with TRBJ1-2; with no DNA, the TCRdb D assignment of TRBD1 cannot be verified. Germline-derived CDR1 and CDR2 are SQVTM and ANQGSEA. CDR3 size: 15 residues. This chain's CDR3 is CSVWTDRGFIRGYTF.